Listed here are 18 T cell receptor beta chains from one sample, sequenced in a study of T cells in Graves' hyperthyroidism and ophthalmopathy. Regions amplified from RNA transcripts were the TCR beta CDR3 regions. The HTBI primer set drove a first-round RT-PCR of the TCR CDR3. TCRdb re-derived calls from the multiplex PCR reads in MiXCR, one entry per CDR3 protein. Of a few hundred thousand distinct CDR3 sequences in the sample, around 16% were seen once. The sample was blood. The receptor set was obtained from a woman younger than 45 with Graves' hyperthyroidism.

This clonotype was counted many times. As DNA, the CDR3 is TGTGCCACCAGTGATTTGCTGCCCGCCAATGAGCAGTTCTTC. The encoded protein is CATSDLLPANEQFF. The chain links TRBV24-1 to TRBJ2-1; no reliable D call. This CDR3 spans 14 amino acids. The germline V gene encodes CDR1 KGHDR and CDR2 SFDVKD. Trimming shortened V by 0 bases and J by 6 bases, and 8 bases separated the two germline ends.

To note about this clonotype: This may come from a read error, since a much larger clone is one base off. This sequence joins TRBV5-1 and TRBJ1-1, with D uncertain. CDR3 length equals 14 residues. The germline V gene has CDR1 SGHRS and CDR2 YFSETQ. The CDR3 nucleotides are TGCGCCGGCAGCTTGGTTCAGGAGTTCACTGAAGCTTTCTTT. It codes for CAGSLVQEFTEAFF.

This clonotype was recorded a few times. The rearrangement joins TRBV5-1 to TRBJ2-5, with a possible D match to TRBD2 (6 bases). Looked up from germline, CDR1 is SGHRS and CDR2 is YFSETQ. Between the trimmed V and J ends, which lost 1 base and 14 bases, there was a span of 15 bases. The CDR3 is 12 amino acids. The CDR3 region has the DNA TGCGCCAGCAGCTTGCGGGAGCCCGATCGATACTTC. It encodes CASSLREPDRYF.

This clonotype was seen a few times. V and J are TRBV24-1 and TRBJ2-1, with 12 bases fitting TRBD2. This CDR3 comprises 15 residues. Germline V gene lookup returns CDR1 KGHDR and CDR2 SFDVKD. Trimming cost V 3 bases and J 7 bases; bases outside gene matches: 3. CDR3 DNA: TGTGCCACCAGTGATGCAGGACTAGCGGGAAATGAGCAGTTCTTC. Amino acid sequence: CATSDAGLAGNEQFF.

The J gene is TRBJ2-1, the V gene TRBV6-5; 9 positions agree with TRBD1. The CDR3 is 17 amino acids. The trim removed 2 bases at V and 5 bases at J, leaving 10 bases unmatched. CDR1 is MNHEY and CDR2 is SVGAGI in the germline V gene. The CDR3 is CASSYGDGTGRDNEQFF. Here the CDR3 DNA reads TGTGCCAGCAGTTACGGGGACGGGACAGGGAGGGACAATGAGCAGTTCTTC.

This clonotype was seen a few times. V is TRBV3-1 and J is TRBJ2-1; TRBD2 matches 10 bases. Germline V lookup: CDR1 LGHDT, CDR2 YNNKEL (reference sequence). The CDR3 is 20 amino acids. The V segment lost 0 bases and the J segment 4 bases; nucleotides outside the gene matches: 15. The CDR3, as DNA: TGTGCCAGCAGCCAAGATAGCCCAAATCTAGCGGGAGTGAGGTACAATGAGCAGTTCTTC. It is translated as CASSQDSPNLAGVRYNEQFF.

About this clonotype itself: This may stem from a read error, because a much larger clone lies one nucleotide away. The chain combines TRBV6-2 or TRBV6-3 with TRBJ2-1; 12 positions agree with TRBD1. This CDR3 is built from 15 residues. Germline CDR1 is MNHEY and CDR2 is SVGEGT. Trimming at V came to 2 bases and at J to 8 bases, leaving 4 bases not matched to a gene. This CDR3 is CASSYTGTGGYEQFF. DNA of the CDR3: TGTGCCAGCAGTTACACCGGGACAGGGGGCTATGAGCAGTTCTTC.

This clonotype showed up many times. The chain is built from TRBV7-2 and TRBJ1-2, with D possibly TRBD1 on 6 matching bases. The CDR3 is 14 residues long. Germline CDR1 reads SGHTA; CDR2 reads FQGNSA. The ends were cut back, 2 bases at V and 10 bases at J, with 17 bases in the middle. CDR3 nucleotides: TGTGCCAGCAGCTTACTCCGAGGACAGTACCTCTACACCTTC. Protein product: CASSLLRGQYLYTF. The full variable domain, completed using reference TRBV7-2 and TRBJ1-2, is GAGVSQSPSNKVTEKGKDVELRCDPISGHTALYWYRQSLGQGLEFLIYFQGNSAPDKSGLPSDRFSAERTGGSVSTLTIQRTQQEDSAVYLCASSLLRGQYLYTFGSGTRLTVV.

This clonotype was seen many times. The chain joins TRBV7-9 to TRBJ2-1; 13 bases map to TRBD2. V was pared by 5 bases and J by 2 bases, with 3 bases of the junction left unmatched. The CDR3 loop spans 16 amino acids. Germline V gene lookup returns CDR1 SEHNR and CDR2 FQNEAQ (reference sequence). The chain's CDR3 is CASSTGTSGTYNEQFF. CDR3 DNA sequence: TGTGCCAGCAGCACCGGGACTAGCGGGACCTACAATGAGCAGTTCTTC.

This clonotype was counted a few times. The CDR3 DNA is TGCAGTGCTAGAGAATCGTGGCAGGGAGACACCGGGGAGCTGTTTTTT. Translating gives CSARESWQGDTGELFF. The chain employs TRBV20-1 and TRBJ2-2; the D call may be TRBD1 or TRBD2 (5 bases each). This CDR3 comprises 16 residues. V was pared by 0 bases and J by 3 bases, with 14 bases between. CDR1 and CDR2 (germline): DFQATT, SNEGSKA (reference sequence).

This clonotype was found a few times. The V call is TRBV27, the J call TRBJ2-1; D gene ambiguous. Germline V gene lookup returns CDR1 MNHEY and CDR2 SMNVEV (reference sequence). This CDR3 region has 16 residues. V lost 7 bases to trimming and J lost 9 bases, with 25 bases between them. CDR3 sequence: CASTLSRKGPTFEQFF. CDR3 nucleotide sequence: TGTGCCAGCACCCTATCCCGGAAGGGCCCAACGTTTGAGCAGTTCTTC.

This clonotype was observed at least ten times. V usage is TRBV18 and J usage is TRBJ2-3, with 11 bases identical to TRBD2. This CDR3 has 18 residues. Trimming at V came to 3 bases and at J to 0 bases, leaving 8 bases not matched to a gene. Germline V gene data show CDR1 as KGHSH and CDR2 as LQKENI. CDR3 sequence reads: CASSPRPTSGRSTDTQYF. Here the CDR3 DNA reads TGTGCCAGCTCACCGCGACCAACTAGCGGGAGAAGCACAGATACGCAGTATTTT.

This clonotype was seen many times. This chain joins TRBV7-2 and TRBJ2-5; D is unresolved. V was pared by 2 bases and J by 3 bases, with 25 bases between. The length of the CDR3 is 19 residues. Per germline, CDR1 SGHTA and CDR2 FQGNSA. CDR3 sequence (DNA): TGTGCCAGCAGCTTAAGGTTGGGCCACGACATCCCGGAAAAAGAGACCCAGTACTTC. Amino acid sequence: CASSLRLGHDIPEKETQYF.

The DNA of the CDR3 is TGTGCCAGCAGTGCAGAGGGCGTTCAGCCCCAGCATTTT. Protein sequence: CASSAEGVQPQHF. This chain connects TRBV2 to TRBJ1-5; D unclear. The CDR3 is 13 residues long. Looked up from germline, CDR1 is SNHLY and CDR2 is FYNNEI. V lost 4 bases to trimming and J lost 6 bases, with 10 bases between them.

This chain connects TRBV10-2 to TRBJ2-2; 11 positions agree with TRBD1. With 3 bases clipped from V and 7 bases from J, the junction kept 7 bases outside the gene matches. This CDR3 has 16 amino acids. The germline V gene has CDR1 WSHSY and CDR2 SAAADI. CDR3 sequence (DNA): TGCGCCAGCAGTGACCGGGACAGGGGGTTTGTCGGGGAGCTGTTTTTT. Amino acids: CASSDRDRGFVGELFF.

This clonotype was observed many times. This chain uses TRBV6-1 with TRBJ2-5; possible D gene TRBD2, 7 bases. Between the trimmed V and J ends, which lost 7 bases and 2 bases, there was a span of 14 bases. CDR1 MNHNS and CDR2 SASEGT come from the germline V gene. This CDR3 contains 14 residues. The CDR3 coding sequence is TGTGCCAGCACTAGGGGGGGGCGGCAAGAGACCCAGTACTTC. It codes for CASTRGGRQETQYF.

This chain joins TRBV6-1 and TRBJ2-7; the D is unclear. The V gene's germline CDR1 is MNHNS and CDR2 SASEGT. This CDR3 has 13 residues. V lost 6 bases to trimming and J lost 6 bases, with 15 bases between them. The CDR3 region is CASSNRPEGEQYF. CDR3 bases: TGTGCCAGCAGCAACCGTCCCGAAGGCGAGCAGTACTTC.

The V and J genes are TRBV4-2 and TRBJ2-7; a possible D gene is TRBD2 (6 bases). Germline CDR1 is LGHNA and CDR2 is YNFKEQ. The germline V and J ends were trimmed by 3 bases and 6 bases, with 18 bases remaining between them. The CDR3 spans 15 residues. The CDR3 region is CASSHLLAGMGEQYF. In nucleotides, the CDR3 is TGTGCCAGCAGCCACTTACTAGCAGGAATGGGCGAGCAGTACTTC.